This passage covers 27 T cell receptor beta chains from one sample sequenced in a study of T-cell memory formation after mild COVID-19. TCRdb analysed the 5' RACE reads with MiXCR anew, one entry per CDR3 protein. The sample includes about 170,000 distinct CDR3 sequences, over 10% seen only once; the top ten take roughly 3.4%. Sequencing was carried out using PBMCs or a T cell subset sorted from them (not recorded which). These receptors were collected from a man aged 18 to 29 who had mild COVID-19 (a few samples of this study predate the infection). Cell type and time point are not known.

In its sample, this clonotype was seen a few times. The chain recombines TRBV25-1 with TRBJ1-5; D is uncertain. Germline CDR1 MGHDK, CDR2 SYGVNS. Deletions cut 3 bases from V and 5 bases from J, with 11 bases between. This CDR3 comprises 14 residues. The CDR3 region has the DNA TGTGCCAGCAGTGATCATTGGAGCGATCAGCCCCAGCATTTT. This codes for CASSDHWSDQPQHF.

This clonotype was observed a handful of times. The chain carries TRBV6-2 or TRBV6-3 and TRBJ1-2; no clear D. In germline, CDR1 is MNHEY, CDR2 SVGEGT. The CDR3 is 11 amino acids. V lost 5 bases and J lost 8, with 9 bases in between. CDR3: CASSTPGGYTF. In nucleotides, the CDR3 is TGTGCCAGCAGTACCCCGGGGGGCTACACCTTC.

This clonotype has only a few counts. CDR3 coding DNA: TGTGCCAGCAGCAAACAGAACACTGAAGCTTTCTTT. Translation: CASSKQNTEAFF. The chain has TRBV12-3 or TRBV12-4 and TRBJ1-1; D not certain. This CDR3 is 12 amino acids long. V lost 6 bases to trimming and J lost 1 base, with 6 bases between them.

This clonotype was counted only a few times. The chain links TRBV7-9 to TRBJ1-1, with unresolved D. Deletions cut 7 bases from V and 5 bases from J, with 11 bases between. The CDR3 runs 12 residues. The germline gives CDR1 SEHNR, CDR2 FQNEAQ (reference sequence). The CDR3 DNA follows: TGTGCCAGCACCATTATTGGGACTGAAGCTTTCTTT. Amino acids: CASTIIGTEAFF. Filled out from reference TRBV7-9 and TRBJ1-1, the complete variable domain reads DTGVSQNPRHKITKRGQNVTFRCDPISEHNRLYWYRQTLGQGPEFLTYFQNEAQLEKSRLLSDRFSAERPKGSFSTLEIQRTEQGDSAMYLCASTIIGTEAFFGQGTRLTVV.

This clonotype appeared many times. This chain connects TRBV18 to TRBJ1-4; TRBD1 might be the D (6 bases). Germline CDR1 is KGHSH and CDR2 is LQKENI. The CDR3 runs 14 residues. V lost 8 bases to trimming and J lost 1 base, with 11 bases between them. CDR3 sequence: CASSPQGTNEKLFF. CDR3 sequence (DNA): TGTGCCAGCAGCCCACAGGGAACTAATGAAAAACTGTTTTTT.

This clonotype was seen a handful of times. DNA for the CDR3: TGTGCCAGCAGTTCCGGGACACGATATTCACCCCTCCACTTT. Amino acids: CASSSGTRYSPLHF. The gene calls are TRBV12-3 or TRBV12-4 and TRBJ1-6, with TRBD1 as a possible D gene (6 bases). CDR3 size: 14 residues. V dropped 4 bases and J dropped 8 bases, with 12 bases sitting between them.

The chain recombines TRBV29-1 with TRBJ1-1; D is unclear. The CDR3 sequence is 13 residues long. Germline CDR1 SQVTM, CDR2 ANQGSEA. With 6 bases removed from V and 1 base from J, the gap between germline ends came to 12 bases. CDR3 in DNA: TGCAGCGTGTCGAGGACCCAGAACACTGAAGCTTTCTTT. Protein: CSVSRTQNTEAFF.

The table lists this clonotype with a few counts. The chain has TRBV7-2 and TRBJ2-1; D perhaps matches TRBD1 (8 bases). The V gene's germline CDR1 is SGHTA and CDR2 FQGNSA. Trimming removed 5 bases at V and 6 bases at J, with 14 bases between. The CDR3 extends over 14 amino acids. This CDR3 is CASSPTGEGNEQFF. In DNA form, the CDR3 reads TGTGCCAGCAGCCCGACAGGGGAGGGCAATGAGCAGTTCTTC.

A few counts support this clonotype. The chain uses TRBV5-1 and TRBJ1-2; the D gene is possibly TRBD1 (6 bases). This CDR3 has 13 amino acids. The V and J ends lost 0 bases and 7 bases respectively, with 10 bases between them. Germline V gene data show CDR1 as SGHRS and CDR2 as YFSETQ. The CDR3 region is CASSLAGVAGYTF. Here the CDR3 DNA reads TGCGCCAGCAGCTTGGCAGGGGTGGCTGGCTACACCTTC.

This clonotype was found a few times. The rearrangement joins TRBV7-2 to TRBJ2-1; either TRBD1 or TRBD2 may supply D (5 bases each). V dropped 6 bases and J dropped 0 bases, with 12 bases sitting between them. CDR3 length: 15 amino acids. The V gene's germline CDR1 is SGHTA and CDR2 FQGNSA. CDR3 sequence (DNA): TGTGCCAGCAGTTGGGACCGGAGCTCCTACAATGAGCAGTTCTTC. As protein: CASSWDRSSYNEQFF.

This clonotype showed up just a few times. This chain uses TRBV5-1 with TRBJ2-5, with D unresolved. The germline gives CDR1 SGHRS, CDR2 YFSETQ. This CDR3 spans 12 amino acids. V was pared by 4 bases and J by 5 bases, with 9 bases between. The CDR3, as DNA: TGCGCCAGCAGCATAGGAAGGGAGACCCAGTACTTC. Translated: CASSIGRETQYF.

This clonotype was counted a few times. This sequence joins TRBV12-3 or TRBV12-4 and TRBJ1-1; 7 bases line up with TRBD1. With V trimmed by 7 bases and J by 0 bases, 11 bases remained unmatched. The CDR3 runs 16 residues. This CDR3 reads CASNPQGILMNTEAFF. The CDR3, as DNA: TGTGCCAGCAACCCACAGGGGATCTTGATGAACACTGAAGCTTTCTTT.

This clonotype showed up just a few times. The V and J genes are TRBV10-3 and TRBJ1-5; 10 bases map to TRBD1. Looked up from germline, CDR1 is ENHRY and CDR2 is SYGVKD. The CDR3 length is 14 residues. V was clipped by 7 bases and J by 4 bases; unmatched bases: 4. CDR3 sequence reads: CAIKGQGGNQPQHF. CDR3 sequence (DNA): TGTGCCATCAAAGGACAGGGGGGGAATCAGCCCCAGCATTTT.

The V gene is TRBV7-2, the J gene TRBJ2-4; 10 bases are shared with TRBD1. Germline V CDR1 and CDR2: SGHTA, FQGNSA. This CDR3 is built from 14 residues. V trimming: 3 bases; J trimming: 7 bases; junction bases outside the gene matches: 3. CDR3: CASSLDRGTNIQYF. The CDR3 bases are TGTGCCAGCAGCTTGGACAGGGGGACGAACATTCAGTACTTC.

V and J are TRBV5-1 and TRBJ1-5; D not certain. With 4 bases removed from V and 4 bases from J, the gap between germline ends came to 9 bases. The CDR3 is made up of 13 amino acids. CDR1 and CDR2 from the germline V gene are SGHRS and YFSETQ. CDR3 loop: CASSPETNQPQHF. The DNA for the CDR3 is TGCGCCAGCAGCCCGGAAACTAATCAGCCCCAGCATTTT.

As for this clonotype: A much larger clone differs from this one at a single base, so this may be a read error. The rearrangement joins TRBV7-3 to TRBJ1-1; D gene unclear. CDR3 length: 13 residues. In germline, CDR1 is SGHTA, CDR2 FQGTGA. DNA for the CDR3: TGTGCCAGCAGCCAGGCACGAGACACTAAAGCTTTCTTT. Protein product: CASSQARDTKAFF.

This clonotype showed up just a few times. The V and J genes are TRBV7-2 and TRBJ1-5, with 7 bases lining up with TRBD1. CDR1 is SGHTA and CDR2 is FQGNSA in the germline V gene. J was trimmed by 9 bases and V by 5 bases; bases with no gene match: 4. CDR3 length: 12 amino acids. The CDR3 is CASSRQGAPQHF. DNA of the CDR3: TGTGCCAGCAGCCGACAGGGCGCGCCCCAGCATTTT.

This clonotype was seen a few times. The J gene is TRBJ1-1, the V gene TRBV7-2; D gene uncertain. CDR1 is SGHTA, CDR2 FQGNSA, per germline. This CDR3 spans 14 amino acids. The V end was cut by 3 bases, the J end by 2 bases, with 10 bases between. CDR3 protein: CASSFGRRNTEAFF. The CDR3 nucleotides read TGTGCCAGCAGCTTTGGGCGGAGAAACACTGAAGCTTTCTTT.

The J gene is TRBJ2-3, the V gene TRBV7-2, with a possible D match to TRBD2 (6 bases). Looked up from germline, CDR1 is SGHTA and CDR2 is FQGNSA. V was clipped by 1 base and J by 4 bases, with 12 bases between them. The CDR3 is made up of 15 amino acids. CDR3 coding DNA: TGTGCCAGCAGCTTAGGACAGACGGGGGCAGATACGCAGTATTTT. It is translated as CASSLGQTGADTQYF.

This clonotype was observed a handful of times. The chain combines TRBV20-1 with TRBJ2-3; 9 bases agree with TRBD2. The CDR3 sequence is 14 residues long. The trim removed 2 bases at V and 6 bases at J, leaving 6 bases unmatched. Germline loops: CDR1 DFQATT, CDR2 SNEGSKA (reference sequence). CDR3 sequence reads: CSARSPSGVDTQYF. The CDR3 nucleotides are TGCAGTGCTAGATCCCCTAGCGGGGTGGATACGCAGTATTTT.

This clonotype appeared a few times. The V and J genes are TRBV20-1 and TRBJ2-3, with TRBD2 matching over 12 bases. There are 14 residues in the CDR3. The J segment lost 4 bases and the V segment lost 5 bases, leaving 4 bases of the junction unmatched. Germline-derived CDR1 and CDR2 are DFQATT and SNEGSKA (reference sequence). DNA of the CDR3: TGCAGTGCTTGGACTAGCGGGGACGCAGATACGCAGTATTTT. Protein sequence: CSAWTSGDADTQYF.

This chain uses TRBV5-4 with TRBJ2-1, with 9 bases aligning to TRBD1. The CDR3 spans 15 residues. Germline trimming cut 1 base from V and 6 bases from J; bases unmatched to any gene: 5. The germline CDR1 and CDR2 sequences are SGHNT and YYREEE (reference sequence). The CDR3 protein is CASSLSGQGLNEQFF. As DNA, the CDR3 is TGTGCCAGCAGCTTGTCGGGACAGGGTCTCAATGAGCAGTTCTTC.

This clonotype occurred a few times. The chain has TRBV2 and TRBJ1-1; 9 bases line up with TRBD1. V shed 7 bases, J shed 8 bases, and the junction held 11 bases outside the gene matches. CDR3 length: 14 amino acids. CDR1 is SNHLY, CDR2 FYNNEI, per germline. CDR3 sequence (DNA): TGTGCCAGCAACGAACAGGGGGCAAACCCCGAAGCTTTCTTT. It is translated as CASNEQGANPEAFF. Looking up the rest from reference TRBV2 and TRBJ1-1 gives the full variable domain: EPEVTQTPSHQVTQMGQEVILRCVPISNHLYFYWYRQILGQKVEFLVSFYNNEISEKSEIFDDQFSVERPDGSNFTLKIRSTKLEDSAMYFCASNEQGANPEAFFGQGTRLTVV.

The chain uses TRBV24-1 and TRBJ2-2, with 7 bases that match TRBD1. Per germline, CDR1 KGHDR and CDR2 SFDVKD. Trimming cost V 6 bases and J 5 bases; bases outside gene matches: 2. There are 13 residues in the CDR3. The DNA of the CDR3 is TGTGCCACCAGTCGACAGGGAACCGGGGAGCTGTTTTTT. This gives the protein CATSRQGTGELFF.

A few counts support this clonotype. The rearrangement uses TRBV28 and TRBJ2-2; no clear D. The V and J ends lost 3 bases and 4 bases respectively, with 12 bases between them. The CDR3 is 15 amino acids. Looked up from germline, CDR1 is MDHEN and CDR2 is SYDVKM. The CDR3 loop is CASSFWGLGTGELFF. DNA of the CDR3: TGTGCCAGCAGTTTTTGGGGTTTAGGCACCGGGGAGCTGTTTTTT.

J is TRBJ2-7 and V is TRBV7-2; D call uncertain. The CDR3 runs to 11 residues. Trimming left V 4 bases short and J 3 bases short, with 4 bases between. The germline gives CDR1 SGHTA, CDR2 FQGNSA. The CDR3 region is CASSSFYEQYF. The CDR3 DNA sequence: TGTGCCAGCAGCTCCTTCTACGAGCAGTACTTC.

This clonotype was seen more than once but under ten times. The chain employs TRBV7-3 and TRBJ1-4; TRBD1 aligns across 10 bases. With 3 bases clipped from V and 7 bases from J, the junction kept 14 bases outside the gene matches. CDR3 length: 18 amino acids. Germline loops: CDR1 SGHTA, CDR2 FQGTGA. CDR3 in amino acids: CASSFGGTGVPPGEKLFF. Here the CDR3 DNA reads TGTGCCAGCAGCTTTGGCGGGACAGGGGTTCCGCCTGGTGAAAAACTGTTTTTT.